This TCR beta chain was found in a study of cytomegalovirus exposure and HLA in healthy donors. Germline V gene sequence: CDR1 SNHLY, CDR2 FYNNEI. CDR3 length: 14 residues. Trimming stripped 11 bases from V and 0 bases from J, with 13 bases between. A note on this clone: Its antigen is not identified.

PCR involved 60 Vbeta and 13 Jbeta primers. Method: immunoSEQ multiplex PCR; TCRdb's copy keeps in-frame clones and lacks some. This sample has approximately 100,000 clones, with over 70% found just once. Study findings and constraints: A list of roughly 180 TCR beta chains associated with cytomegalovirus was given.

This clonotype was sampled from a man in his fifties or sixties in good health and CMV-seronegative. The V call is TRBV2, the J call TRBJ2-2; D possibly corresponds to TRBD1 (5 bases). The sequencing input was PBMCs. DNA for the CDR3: TGTGCCGGCACCTTGACAGCGAACACCGGGGAGCTGTTTTTT. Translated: CAGTLTANTGELFF.